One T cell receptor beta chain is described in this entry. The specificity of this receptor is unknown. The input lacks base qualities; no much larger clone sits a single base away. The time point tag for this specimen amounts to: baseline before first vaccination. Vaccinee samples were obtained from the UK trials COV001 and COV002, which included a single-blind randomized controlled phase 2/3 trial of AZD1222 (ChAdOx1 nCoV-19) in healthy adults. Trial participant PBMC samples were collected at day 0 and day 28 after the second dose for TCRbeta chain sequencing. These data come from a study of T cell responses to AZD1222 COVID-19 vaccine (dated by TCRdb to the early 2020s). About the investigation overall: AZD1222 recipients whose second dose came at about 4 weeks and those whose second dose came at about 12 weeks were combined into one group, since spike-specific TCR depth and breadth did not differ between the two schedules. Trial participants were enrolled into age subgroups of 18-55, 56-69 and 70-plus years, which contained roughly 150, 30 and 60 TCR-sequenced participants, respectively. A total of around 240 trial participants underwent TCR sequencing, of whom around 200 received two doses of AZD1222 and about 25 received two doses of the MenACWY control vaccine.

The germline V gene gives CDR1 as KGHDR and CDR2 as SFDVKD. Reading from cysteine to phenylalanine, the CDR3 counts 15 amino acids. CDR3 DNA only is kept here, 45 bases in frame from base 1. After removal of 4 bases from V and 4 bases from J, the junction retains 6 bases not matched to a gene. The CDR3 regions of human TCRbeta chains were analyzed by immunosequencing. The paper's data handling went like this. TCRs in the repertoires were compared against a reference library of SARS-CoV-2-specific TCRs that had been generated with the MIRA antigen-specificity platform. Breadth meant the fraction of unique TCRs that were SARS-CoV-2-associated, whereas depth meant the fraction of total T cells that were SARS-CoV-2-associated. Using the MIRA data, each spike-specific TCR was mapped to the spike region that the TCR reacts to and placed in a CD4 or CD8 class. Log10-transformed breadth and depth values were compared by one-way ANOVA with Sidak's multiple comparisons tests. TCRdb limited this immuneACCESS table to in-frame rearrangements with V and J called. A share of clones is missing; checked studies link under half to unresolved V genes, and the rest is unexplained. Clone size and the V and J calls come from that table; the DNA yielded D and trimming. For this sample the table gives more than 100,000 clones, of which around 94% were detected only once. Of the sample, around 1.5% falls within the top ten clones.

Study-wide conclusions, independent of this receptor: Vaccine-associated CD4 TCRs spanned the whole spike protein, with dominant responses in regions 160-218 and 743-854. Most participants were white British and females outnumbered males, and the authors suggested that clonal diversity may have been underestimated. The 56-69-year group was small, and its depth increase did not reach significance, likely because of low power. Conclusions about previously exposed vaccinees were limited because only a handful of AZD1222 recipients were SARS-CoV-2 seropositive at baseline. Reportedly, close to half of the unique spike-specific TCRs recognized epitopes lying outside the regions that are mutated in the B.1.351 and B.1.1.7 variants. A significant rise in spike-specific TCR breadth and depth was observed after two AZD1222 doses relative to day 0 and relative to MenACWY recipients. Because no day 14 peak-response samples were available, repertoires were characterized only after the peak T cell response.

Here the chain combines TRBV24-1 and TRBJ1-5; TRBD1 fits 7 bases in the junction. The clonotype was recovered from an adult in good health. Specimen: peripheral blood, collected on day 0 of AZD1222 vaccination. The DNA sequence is TGTGCCACCAGTGACGGTGCAGGGGGAAATCAGCCCCAGCATTTT. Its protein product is CATSDGAGGNQPQHF.